This T cell receptor (beta chain) was captured by sequencing in a study of blood T cell repertoires in COVID-19. Study in general: Donors in the United States, Italy and Spain gave samples during acute or convalescent COVID-19. T cells, B-cell-depleted T cells, or PBMCs provided the cDNA or gDNA that served as material.

In the authors' methods: Nucleated cell counts were estimated from reference gene primer amplification. Assay used: immunoSEQ multiplex PCR; TCRdb lists only in-frame clones, some missing. V and J calls and clone size are those listed in that table; D and trimming were worked out from the DNA. The repertoire holds roughly 180,000 clones, roughly 94% seen once, with 0.76% in the top ten. Germline CDR1 LNHDA, CDR2 SQIVND (reference sequence). J was trimmed by 4 bases and V by 8 bases; bases with no gene match: 10. The CDR3 has 14 residues. One Seattle source followed patients from active infection through their disease course.

The receptor's source is a young man with COVID-19, enrolled during active disease. V is TRBV19 and J is TRBJ1-1; 7 bases map to TRBD1. Sequenced material: peripheral blood. The CDR3 loop is CASSQGWGPTEAFF. Written as DNA, the CDR3 is TGTGCCAGTTCACAGGGGTGGGGGCCCACTGAAGCTTTCTTT.